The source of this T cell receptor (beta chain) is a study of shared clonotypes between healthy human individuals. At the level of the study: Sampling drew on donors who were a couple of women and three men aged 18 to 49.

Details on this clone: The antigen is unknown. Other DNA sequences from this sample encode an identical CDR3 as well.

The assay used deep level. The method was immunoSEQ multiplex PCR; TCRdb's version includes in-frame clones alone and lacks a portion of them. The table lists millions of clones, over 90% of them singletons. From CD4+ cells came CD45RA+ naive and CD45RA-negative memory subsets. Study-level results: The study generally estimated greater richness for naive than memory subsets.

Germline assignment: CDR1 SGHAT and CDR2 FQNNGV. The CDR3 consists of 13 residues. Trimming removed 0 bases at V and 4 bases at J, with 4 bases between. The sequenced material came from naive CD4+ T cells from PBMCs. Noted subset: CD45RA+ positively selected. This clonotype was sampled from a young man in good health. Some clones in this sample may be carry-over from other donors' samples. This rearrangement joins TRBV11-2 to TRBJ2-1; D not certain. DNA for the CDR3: TGTGCCAGCAGCTTAGAGAGGTACAATGAGCAGTTCTTC. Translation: CASSLERYNEQFF.